Shown below are 14 T cell receptor beta chains from a single sample sequenced in a study of PD-L1 blockade in urothelial cancer. Only in-frame clones appear in the TCRdb table, and some are missing; sequencing was by immunoSEQ multiplex PCR. The table shows about 52,000 clones, with about three quarters occurring only once. Time point meaning: pretreatment peripheral blood. The sequences come from PBMCs, collected around atezolizumab (anti-PD-L1) treatment. These receptors originate from a man in his 70s with urothelial cancer.

The chain links TRBV10-3 to TRBJ1-6, with no clear D. The CDR3 is 14 residues long. Trimming took 6 bases from V and 0 from J, leaving 6 bases between them. Germline V lookup: CDR1 ENHRY, CDR2 SYGVKD. CDR3: CAISRSSYNSPLHF. CDR3 DNA: TGTGCCATCAGCCGGAGCTCCTATAATTCACCCCTCCACTTT.

This clone showed up just once. The rearrangement joins TRBV2 to TRBJ2-3; the match to TRBD2 covers 7 bases. Germline CDR1 reads SNHLY; CDR2 reads FYNNEI. Trimming cost V 5 bases and J 4 bases; bases outside gene matches: 9. The CDR3 sequence is 15 residues long. The DNA of the CDR3 is TGTGCCAGCAGTCTTGGCGGGAGTGGACCAGATACGCAGTATTTT. Translation: CASSLGGSGPDTQYF.

V is TRBV11-3 and J is TRBJ1-1; TRBD1 agrees at 9 bases. Losses at the gene ends were 1 base for V and 6 bases for J; bases not matched to a gene: 9. The CDR3 loop spans 16 amino acids. The germline V gene has CDR1 SGHNT and CDR2 YENEEA. CDR3 in amino acids: CASSLGFRDRASEAFF. Here the CDR3 DNA reads TGTGCCAGCAGCTTAGGTTTCCGGGACAGGGCCTCTGAAGCTTTCTTT.

The chain is built from TRBV11-2 and TRBJ1-2; 7 bases are shared with TRBD1. Germline loops: CDR1 SGHAT, CDR2 FQNNGV. The CDR3 has 15 amino acids. Trimming cost V 5 bases and J 5 bases; bases outside gene matches: 11. The CDR3 DNA reads TGTGCCAGCAGCGGTTTGAGGGGGCGCAGGTATGGCTACACCTTC. Its translation is CASSGLRGRRYGYTF.

V usage is TRBV7-9 and J usage is TRBJ1-4; TRBD1 aligns across 9 bases. With V trimmed by 4 bases and J by 0 bases, 6 bases remained unmatched. The germline V gene encodes CDR1 SEHNR and CDR2 FQNEAQ (reference sequence). This CDR3 region has 17 residues. The CDR3 loop is CASSSGTGSPTNEKLFF. The CDR3 DNA reads as TGTGCCAGCAGCTCCGGGACAGGGTCACCAACTAATGAAAAACTGTTTTTT. Complete variable domain (other parts from reference TRBV7-9 and TRBJ1-4): DTGVSQNPRHKITKRGQNVTFRCDPISEHNRLYWYRQTLGQGPEFLTYFQNEAQLEKSRLLSDRFSAERPKGSFSTLEIQRTEQGDSAMYLCASSSGTGSPTNEKLFFGSGTQLSVL.

The CDR3 protein is CASSFPGQSNEKLFF. DNA of the CDR3: TGTGCCAGCAGCTTCCCGGGACAGTCTAATGAAAAACTGTTTTTT. This chain joins TRBV7-9 and TRBJ1-4; 7 bases agree with TRBD1. The CDR3 is 15 residues long. J was trimmed by 3 bases and V by 3 bases; bases with no gene match: 4. Germline CDR1 and CDR2: SEHNR and FQNEAQ (reference sequence).

V is TRBV2 and J is TRBJ2-6; D gene uncertain. Trimming stripped 8 bases from V and 0 bases from J, with 5 bases between. Germline values: CDR1 SNHLY, CDR2 FYNNEI. This CDR3 contains 13 residues. CDR3 loop: CASHYSGANVLTF. In DNA, the CDR3 is TGTGCCAGCCACTACTCTGGGGCCAACGTCCTGACTTTC. The whole variable domain, remainder taken from reference TRBV2 and TRBJ2-6, is EPEVTQTPSHQVTQMGQEVILRCVPISNHLYFYWYRQILGQKVEFLVSFYNNEISEKSEIFDDQFSVERPDGSNFTLKIRSTKLEDSAMYFCASHYSGANVLTFGAGSRLTVL.

This clone has just a few counts. The chain is built from TRBV6-5 and TRBJ2-2; TRBD2 matches at 11 bases. Germline V CDR1 and CDR2: MNHEY, SVGAGI. The V gene end was trimmed by 7 bases and the J gene end by 2 bases; junction bases not matched to a gene: 3. This CDR3 is built from 15 residues. The CDR3 spells CASTRLAGNTGELFF. DNA of the CDR3: TGTGCCAGCACTCGACTAGCGGGAAACACCGGGGAGCTGTTTTTT.

The chain carries TRBV5-4 and TRBJ2-3, with 9 bases lining up with TRBD2. Germline V gives CDR1 SGHNT, CDR2 YYREEE (reference sequence). Germline trimming cut 3 bases from V and 2 bases from J; bases unmatched to any gene: 7. This CDR3 has 16 residues. CDR3 DNA sequence: TGTGCCAGCAGCTCCCGAGCGGGGGGATACACAGATACGCAGTATTTT. Translation gives CASSSRAGGYTDTQYF.

This clone appeared once. The V and J genes are TRBV15 and TRBJ1-2; possibly TRBD1 for D (6 bases). Germline lookup yields CDR1 LNHNV and CDR2 YYDKDF (reference sequence). The CDR3 covers 13 residues. Trimming pared 3 bases from V and 2 bases from J, leaving 7 bases between. CDR3 amino acids: CATSSGQNYGYTF. CDR3 sequence (DNA): TGTGCCACCAGCAGCGGACAGAACTATGGCTACACCTTC. The full variable domain, its missing parts supplied by reference TRBV15 and TRBJ1-2, is DAMVIQNPRYQVTQFGKPVTLSCSQTLNHNVMYWYQQKSSQAPKLLFHYYDKDFNNEADTPDNFQSRRPNTSFCFLDIRSPGLGDTAMYLCATSSGQNYGYTFGSGTRLTVV.

This sequence joins TRBV5-1 and TRBJ1-1; D may be TRBD1 (5 bases). V lost 0 bases, J lost 6 bases, and 12 bases lay in between. The CDR3 consists of 14 residues. Germline V lookup: CDR1 SGHRS, CDR2 YFSETQ. In DNA, the CDR3 is TGCGCCAGCAGCTTGGCACAGGTCCCCGCTGAAGCTTTCTTT. Translated: CASSLAQVPAEAFF.

The chain uses TRBV7-2 and TRBJ2-5, with D maybe TRBD2 (6 bases). The length of the CDR3 is 13 residues. V dropped 3 bases and J dropped 4 bases, with 9 bases sitting between them. Germline V gene sequence: CDR1 SGHTA, CDR2 FQGNSA. CDR3 bases: TGTGCCAGCAGCTTGCGAGCGGGAGAGACCCAGTACTTC. Protein sequence: CASSLRAGETQYF.

This chain connects TRBV11-2 to TRBJ1-2, with D possibly being TRBD1 (5 bases). Germline CDR1 reads SGHAT; CDR2 reads FQNNGV. CDR3 size: 14 residues. The V and J ends lost 1 base and 6 bases respectively, with 12 bases between them. The CDR3 protein is CASSLARGSNGYTF. The CDR3, as DNA: TGTGCCAGCAGCTTAGCTCGGGGGAGCAATGGCTACACCTTC.

The genes are TRBV7-3 and TRBJ2-1; 9 bases map to TRBD2. V dropped 5 bases and J dropped 5; count of bases not matched to a gene: 4. This CDR3 is 14 amino acids long. Germline values: CDR1 SGHTA, CDR2 FQGTGA. CDR3 sequence reads: CASSRTSDDNEQFF. Here the CDR3 DNA reads TGTGCCAGCAGCCGGACTAGCGACGACAATGAGCAGTTCTTC.